This T cell receptor beta chain was sequenced during a study of graft-versus-host responses after intestinal transplantation. The study, taken as a whole, reports: Recipient-marrow GvH clones were detected, some having first appeared in ileum or blood.

The protocol was immunoSEQ multiplex PCR, while the TCRdb copy is restricted to in-frame clones and leaves out a portion. The table records 35,000 to 45,000 clones, roughly nine tenths of them present only once. Remarks on this clone: Its target is unknown.

Material: PBMCs, obtained 524 days after transplant. This clonotype was obtained from a human patient who received an intestinal transplant, so some T cells may come from the graft donor.

The CDR3 loop reads CASSLRQGPFLSNQPQHF. In DNA, the CDR3 is TGTGCCAGCAGTTTAAGGCAGGGACCCTTCCTTAGCAATCAGCCCCAGCATTTT. The chain links TRBV28 to TRBJ1-5, with D maybe TRBD1 (5 bases). Germline CDR1 and CDR2: MDHEN and SYDVKM. The CDR3 extends over 18 amino acids. Trimming left V 2 bases short and J 0 bases short, with 17 bases between.